This T cell receptor beta chain was sequenced in a study of blood T cell repertoires in COVID-19. Study summary: The cDNA or gDNA used as material had been derived from T cells, B-cell-depleted T cells, or PBMCs.

The data were produced by immunoSEQ multiplex PCR, yet TCRdb's version contains in-frame clones alone and is incomplete. The profile shows just over 80,000 clones, more than 60% of them singletons. The CDR3 consists of 16 residues. J is TRBJ2-4 and V is TRBV21-1; whether TRBD2, the table's D call, matches the DNA was not checked. TRBV21-1 is described as a pseudogene. Material for sequencing was peripheral blood. The clonotype was recovered from a woman older than 75 with active or convalescent COVID-19. The CDR3 protein is CASSKVAGTAKNIQYF. CDR3 nucleotides: TGTGCCAGCAGCAAAGTAGCCGGCACGGCCAAAAACATTCAGTACTTC.